This T cell receptor (beta chain) came from a study of shared clonotypes between healthy human individuals. Study context: Three plates each covered CD4 naive and memory; CD8 naive two, CD8 memory one. Study outcomes and limitations: Incompleteness in sorted-subset sequencing, despite large depth, was shown by rarefaction.

On this clone: Its antigen is not known.

At a deep level, the assay was run. The data were produced by immunoSEQ multiplex PCR, yet TCRdb's version contains in-frame clones alone and is incomplete. The data hold about 1.4 million clones, with roughly 96% observed a single time. Germline CDR1 and CDR2: SEHNR and FQNEAQ (reference sequence). The CDR3 runs 13 residues. Trimming took off 0 bases at V and 7 bases at J, with 9 bases between the two ends. This TCR was sampled from a man between 25 and 39 years old in good health. The source material was naive CD4+ T cells sorted from blood. Subset meaning: CD45RA+ positively selected. The V and J genes are TRBV7-9 and TRBJ1-1, with unresolved D. This CDR3 is CASSLADGNEAFF. CDR3 DNA sequence: TGTGCCAGCAGCTTAGCGGACGGAAATGAAGCTTTCTTT.